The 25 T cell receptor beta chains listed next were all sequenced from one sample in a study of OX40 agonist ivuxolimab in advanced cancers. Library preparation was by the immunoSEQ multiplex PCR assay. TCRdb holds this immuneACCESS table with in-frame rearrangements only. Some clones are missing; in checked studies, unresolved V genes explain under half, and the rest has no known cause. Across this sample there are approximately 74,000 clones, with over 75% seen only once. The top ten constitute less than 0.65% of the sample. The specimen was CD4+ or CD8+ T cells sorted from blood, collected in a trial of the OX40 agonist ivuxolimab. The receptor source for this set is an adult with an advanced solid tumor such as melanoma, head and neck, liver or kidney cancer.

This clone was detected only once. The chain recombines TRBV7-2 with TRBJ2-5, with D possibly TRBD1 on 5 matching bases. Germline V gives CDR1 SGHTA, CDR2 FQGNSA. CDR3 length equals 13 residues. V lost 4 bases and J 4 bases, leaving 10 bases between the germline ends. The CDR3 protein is CASSSKRGETQYF. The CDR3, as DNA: TGTGCCAGCAGCTCTAAAAGGGGAGAGACCCAGTACTTC.

The CDR3 DNA follows: TGTGCCTGGAGTGTAGACCCGGGCGGGAGAAAGACCCAGTACTTC. Its translation: CAWSVDPGGRKTQYF. V gene TRBV30 combines with J gene TRBJ2-5, with 7 nucleotides matching TRBD2. The CDR3 runs 15 residues. Germline V gene data show CDR1 as GTSNPN and CDR2 as SVGIG (reference sequence). The trim removed 0 bases at V and 6 bases at J, leaving 10 bases unmatched.

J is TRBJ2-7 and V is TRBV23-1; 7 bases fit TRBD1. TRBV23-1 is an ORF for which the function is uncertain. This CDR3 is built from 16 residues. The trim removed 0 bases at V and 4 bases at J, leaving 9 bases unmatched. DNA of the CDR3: TGCGCCAGCAGTCAATCGAAGCTGCGACAGGGTTACGAGCAGTACTTC. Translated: CASSQSKLRQGYEQYF.

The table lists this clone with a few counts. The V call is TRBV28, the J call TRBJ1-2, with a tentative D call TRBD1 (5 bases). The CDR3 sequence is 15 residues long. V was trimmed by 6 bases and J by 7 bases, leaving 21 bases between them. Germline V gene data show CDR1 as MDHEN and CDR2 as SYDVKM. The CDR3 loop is CASRNIIGGGGGYTF. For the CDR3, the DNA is TGTGCCAGCAGGAACATAATCGGGGGTGGAGGTGGCTACACCTTC.

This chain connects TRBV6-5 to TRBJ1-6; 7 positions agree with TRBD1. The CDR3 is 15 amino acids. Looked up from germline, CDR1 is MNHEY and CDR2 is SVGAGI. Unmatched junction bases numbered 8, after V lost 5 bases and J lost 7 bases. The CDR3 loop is CASSAGQASNSPLHF. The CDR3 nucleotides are TGTGCCAGCAGTGCTGGACAGGCCTCCAATTCACCCCTCCACTTT.

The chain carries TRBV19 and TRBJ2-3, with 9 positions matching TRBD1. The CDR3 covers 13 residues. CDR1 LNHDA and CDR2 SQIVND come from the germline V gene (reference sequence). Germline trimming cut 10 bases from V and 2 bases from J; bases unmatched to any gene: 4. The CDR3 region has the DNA TGTGCCACCGGGACAGGGCCCACAGATACGCAGTATTTT. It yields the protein CATGTGPTDTQYF.

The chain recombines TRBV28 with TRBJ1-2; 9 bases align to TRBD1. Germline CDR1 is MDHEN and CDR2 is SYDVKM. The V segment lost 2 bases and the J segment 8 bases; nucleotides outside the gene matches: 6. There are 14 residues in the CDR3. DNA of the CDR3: TGTGCCAGCAGTTTAGTCGGGACAGGGCAAGGCTACACCTTC. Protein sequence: CASSLVGTGQGYTF.

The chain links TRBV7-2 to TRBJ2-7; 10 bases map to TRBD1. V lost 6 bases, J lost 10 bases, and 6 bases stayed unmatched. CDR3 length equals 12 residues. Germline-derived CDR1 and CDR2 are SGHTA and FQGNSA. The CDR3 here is CASREGQGPQYF. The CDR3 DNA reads TGTGCCAGCAGGGAGGGACAGGGGCCCCAGTACTTC.

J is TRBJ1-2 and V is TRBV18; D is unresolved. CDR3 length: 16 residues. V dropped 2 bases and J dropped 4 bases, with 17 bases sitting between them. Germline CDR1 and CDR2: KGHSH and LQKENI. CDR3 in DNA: TGTGCCAGCTCACCAGAATCTACAGCAGCTACCTATGGCTACACCTTC. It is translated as CASSPESTAATYGYTF.

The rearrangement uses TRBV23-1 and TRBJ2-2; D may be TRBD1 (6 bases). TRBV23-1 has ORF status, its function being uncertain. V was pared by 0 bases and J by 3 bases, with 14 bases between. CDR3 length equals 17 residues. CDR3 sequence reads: CASSQSGAHGYTGELFF. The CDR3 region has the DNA TGCGCCAGCAGTCAATCGGGGGCCCACGGGTACACCGGGGAGCTGTTTTTT.

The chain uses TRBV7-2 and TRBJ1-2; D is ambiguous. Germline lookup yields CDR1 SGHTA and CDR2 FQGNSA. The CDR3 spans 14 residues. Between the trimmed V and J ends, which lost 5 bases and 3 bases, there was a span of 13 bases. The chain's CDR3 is CASSPYREHYGYTF. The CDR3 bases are TGTGCCAGCAGCCCCTACCGGGAGCACTATGGCTACACCTTC. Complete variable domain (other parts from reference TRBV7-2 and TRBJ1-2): GAGVSQSPSNKVTEKGKDVELRCDPISGHTALYWYRQSLGQGLEFLIYFQGNSAPDKSGLPSDRFSAERTGGSVSTLTIQRTQQEDSAVYLCASSPYREHYGYTFGSGTRLTVV.

The CDR3 protein is CASSLGGLETQYF. Here the CDR3 DNA reads TGTGCCAGCAGCTTAGGAGGTCTGGAGACGCAGTATTTT. The chain couples TRBV7-9 to TRBJ2-3, with D unresolved. This CDR3 is 13 amino acids long. Germline V CDR1 and CDR2: SEHNR, FQNEAQ (reference sequence). Trimming left V 1 base short and J 9 bases short, with 11 bases between.

The CDR3 region is CASKGQGSYEQYF. In DNA form, the CDR3 reads TGTGCCAGCAAGGGACAGGGTTCCTACGAGCAGTACTTC. The rearrangement links TRBV6-1 to TRBJ2-7; TRBD1 matches 9 bases. From germline, CDR1 is MNHNS and CDR2 SASEGT. With 7 bases clipped from V and 1 base from J, the junction kept 2 bases outside the gene matches. The CDR3 runs 13 residues.

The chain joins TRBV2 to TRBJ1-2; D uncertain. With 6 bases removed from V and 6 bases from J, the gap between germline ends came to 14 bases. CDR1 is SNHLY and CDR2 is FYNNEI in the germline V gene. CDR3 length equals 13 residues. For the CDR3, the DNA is TGTGCCAGCAGGTTAAATCCGATAAATGGCTACACCTTC. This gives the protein CASRLNPINGYTF.

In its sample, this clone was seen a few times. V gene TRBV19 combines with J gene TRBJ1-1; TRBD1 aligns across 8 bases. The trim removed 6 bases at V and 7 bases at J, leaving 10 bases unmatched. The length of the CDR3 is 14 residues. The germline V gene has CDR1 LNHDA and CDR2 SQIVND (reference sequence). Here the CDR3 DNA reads TGTGCCAGTAGCATGACAGGGGTAATTAGTGAAGCTTTCTTT. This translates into CASSMTGVISEAFF.

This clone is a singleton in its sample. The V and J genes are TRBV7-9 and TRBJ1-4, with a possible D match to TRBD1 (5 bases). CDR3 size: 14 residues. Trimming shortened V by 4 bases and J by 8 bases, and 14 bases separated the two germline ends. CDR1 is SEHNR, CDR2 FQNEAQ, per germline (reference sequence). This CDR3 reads CASSSRRGSEKLFF. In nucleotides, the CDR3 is TGTGCCAGCAGCTCTAGGCGGGGGAGCGAAAAACTGTTTTTT.

The CDR3 region has the DNA TGTGCCAGCAGCGAGGGACTAGCGGTCACAGATACGCAGTATTTT. Encoded protein: CASSEGLAVTDTQYF. This chain links TRBV11-3 with TRBJ2-3; TRBD2 matches 11 bases. The germline V gene encodes CDR1 SGHNT and CDR2 YENEEA. The trim removed 5 bases at V and 2 bases at J, leaving 3 bases unmatched. This CDR3 comprises 15 residues.

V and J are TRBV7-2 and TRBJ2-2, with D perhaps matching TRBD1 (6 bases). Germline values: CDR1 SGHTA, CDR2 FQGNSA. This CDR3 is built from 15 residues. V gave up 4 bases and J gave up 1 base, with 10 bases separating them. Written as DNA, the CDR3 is TGTGCCAGCAGCTCAGACAGGCAGAACACCGGGGAGCTGTTTTTT. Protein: CASSSDRQNTGELFF.

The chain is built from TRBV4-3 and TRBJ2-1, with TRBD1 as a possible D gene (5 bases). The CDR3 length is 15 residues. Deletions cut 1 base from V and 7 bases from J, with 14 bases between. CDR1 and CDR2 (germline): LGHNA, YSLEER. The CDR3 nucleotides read TGCGCCAGCAGCCAAGTATGGGGCCTTGCTAATGAGCAGTTCTTC. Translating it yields CASSQVWGLANEQFF.

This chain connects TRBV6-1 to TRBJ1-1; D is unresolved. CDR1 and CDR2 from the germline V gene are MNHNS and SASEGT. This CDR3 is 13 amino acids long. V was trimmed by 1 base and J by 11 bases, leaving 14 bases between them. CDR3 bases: TGTGCCAGCAGTGAAGAGTTCCGGGGAAAGGCTTTCTTT. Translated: CASSEEFRGKAFF.

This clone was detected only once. The CDR3 reads CASSPHGTRGTDTQYF. In DNA, the CDR3 is TGTGCCAGCAGCCCCCACGGGACTAGGGGCACAGATACGCAGTATTTT. The chain uses TRBV7-9 and TRBJ2-3; 8 nucleotides line up with TRBD2. V was clipped by 5 bases and J by 1 base; unmatched bases: 8. Germline CDR1 reads SEHNR; CDR2 reads FQNEAQ (reference sequence). The CDR3 has 16 amino acids.

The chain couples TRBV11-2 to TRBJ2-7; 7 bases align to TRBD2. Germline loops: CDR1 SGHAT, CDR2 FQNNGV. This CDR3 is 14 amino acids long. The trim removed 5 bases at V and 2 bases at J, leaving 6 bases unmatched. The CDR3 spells CASSPPGGTYEQYF. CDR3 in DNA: TGTGCCAGCAGCCCCCCGGGGGGAACCTACGAGCAGTACTTC.

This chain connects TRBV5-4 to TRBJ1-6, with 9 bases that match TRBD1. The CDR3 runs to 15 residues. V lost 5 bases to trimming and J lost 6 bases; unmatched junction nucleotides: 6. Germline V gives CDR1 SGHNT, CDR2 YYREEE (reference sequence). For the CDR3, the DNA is TGTGCCAGCAGATTACAGGGGGCGGGTAATTCACCCCTCCACTTT. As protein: CASRLQGAGNSPLHF.

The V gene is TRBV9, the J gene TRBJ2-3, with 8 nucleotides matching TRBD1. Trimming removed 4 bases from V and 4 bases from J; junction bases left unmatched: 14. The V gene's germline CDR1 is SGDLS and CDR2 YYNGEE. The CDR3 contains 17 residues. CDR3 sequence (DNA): TGTGCCAGCAGCAGAGACAGGGGACCGACGTCTTCAGATACGCAGTATTTT. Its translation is CASSRDRGPTSSDTQYF.

The CDR3 coding sequence is TGTGCCAGCAGTTACAGGGAGGCCTACGAGCAGTACTTC. Its protein is CASSYREAYEQYF. The genes are TRBV6-5 and TRBJ2-7, with a weak D call TRBD2 (6 bases). V was clipped by 2 bases and J by 2 bases, with 7 bases between them. Looked up from germline, CDR1 is MNHEY and CDR2 is SVGAGI. This CDR3 comprises 13 residues.